This is a list of T cell receptor beta chains from one sample in a study of blood T cell repertoires in COVID-19. Repertoires were generated with immunoSEQ multiplex PCR, while TCRdb's copy carries only in-frame clones and drops some. This table has approximately 96,000 clones, more than 90% appearing once. Sequencing was performed on peripheral blood. The origin of the receptors is a man aged 60-69 years with acute or convalescent COVID-19. Both conserved end residues are part of each CDR3. The D gene is left open where the match is weak. Clone size is shown for a subset of rows, as once, few, many or a class of expanded clone.

-	-	TRBV11-2	TRBJ2-1	TGTGCCAGCAGCCTCCTGAGCGGATCCTACAATGAGCAGTTCTTC	CASSLLSGSYNEQFF
TRBD1	-	TRBV4-2	TRBJ2-5	TGTGCCAGCAGCCAAGAGCCTGACAGGGGGCAGGACCAAGAGACCCAGTACTTC	CASSQEPDRGQDQETQYF
-	-	TRBV2	TRBJ1-1	TGTGCCAGCACCACCGGCGGGAACACTGAAGCTTTCTTT	CASTTGGNTEAFF
-	-	TRBV19	TRBJ2-3	TGTGCCAGTAGCGGTGGAGGCTCCACAGATACGCAGTATTTT	CASSGGGSTDTQYF
-	-	TRBV4-2	TRBJ2-3	TGTGCCAGCAGCCAAGTTTTGGGGAGAGGAAGCACAGATACGCAGTATTTT	CASSQVLGRGSTDTQYF
-	-	TRBV9	TRBJ1-3	TGTGCCAGCAGCGTATCGCTGAGCTCTGGAAACACCATATATTTT	CASSVSLSSGNTIYF
-	-	TRBV6-6	TRBJ2-3	TGTGCCAGCAGTTACGCGCAGGGGACCACAGATACGCAGTATTTT	CASSYAQGTTDTQYF
-	-	TRBV4-3	TRBJ1-1	TGCGCCAGCAGCTGGGGTACGCAGGGAAGCACTGAAGCTTTCTTT	CASSWGTQGSTEAFF
-	-	TRBV2	TRBJ1-2	TGTGCCATTCCTGGGGGGTATAGAGATGGCTACACCTTC	CAIPGGYRDGYTF
TRBD1	-	TRBV28	TRBJ1-5	TGTGCCAGCGCAGGGGGCTTGAATCAGCCCCAGCATTTT	CASAGGLNQPQHF
TRBD2	few	TRBV4-2	TRBJ2-2	TGTGCCAGCAGCCAAGAGGCTAGCGGGAGGGGGGACACCGGGGAGCTGTTTTTT	CASSQEASGRGDTGELFF
-	-	TRBV19	TRBJ1-1	TGTGCCAGTAGTCGGGAAGCAGGGGTGAACACTGAAGCTTTCTTT	CASSREAGVNTEAFF
TRBD1	-	TRBV2	TRBJ2-7	TGTGCCAGCAGCCGAGTACAGGGGGCAAACGAGCAGTACTTC	CASSRVQGANEQYF
-	-	TRBV19	TRBJ1-1	TGTGCCAGTAGTATAGTTGGAGTCAGGGCTTTTGAAGCTTTCTTT	CASSIVGVRAFEAFF
TRBD2	-	TRBV3-1/TRBV3-2	TRBJ2-7	TGTGCCAGCAGCCAAAAACTAGCGGGAGGTTGGAACGAGCAGTACTTC	CASSQKLAGGWNEQYF
-	-	TRBV24-1	TRBJ2-2	TGTGCCACCAGTGGGGCAGGGGAGCTGTTTTTT	CATSGAGELFF
-	-	TRBV28	TRBJ2-7	TGTGCCAGCACCCCCCTAGGGGGGGCCCTTCCCTACGAGCAGTACTTC	CASTPLGGALPYEQYF
-	-	TRBV19	TRBJ1-1	TGTGCCAGTGGCCCCGCAGGGAGGACTGAAGCTTTCTTT	CASGPAGRTEAFF
TRBD2	-	TRBV7-6	TRBJ2-1	TGTGCCAGCAGCCCTATGACGGGAGGTGATGGCTTGTCCTACAATGAGCAGTTCTTC	CASSPMTGGDGLSYNEQFF
TRBD2	-	TRBV5-6	TRBJ2-2	TGTGCCAGCAGCTCGCTACTAGCGGGAGACACCGGGGAGCTGTTTTTT	CASSSLLAGDTGELFF
TRBD1	-	TRBV14	TRBJ1-4	TGTGCCAGCAGCCGCGGACAGGGGGCTGAAAAACTGTTTTTT	CASSRGQGAEKLFF
TRBD1	-	TRBV29-1	TRBJ2-7	TGCAGCGTTGACGATTGGACAGGGGGAAAAGGGCAGTACTTC	CSVDDWTGGKGQYF
-	-	TRBV7-9	TRBJ1-1	TGTGCCAGCAGCTTTCACAGGGAGGGTACTGAAGCTTTCTTT	CASSFHREGTEAFF
TRBD2	-	TRBV7-3	TRBJ2-2	TGTGCCAGTCGACTAGCGGGAGAAACCGGGGAGCTGTTTTTT	CASRLAGETGELFF
-	-	TRBV19	TRBJ2-3	TGTGCCAGTAGTATAGGGGAGAGGACTAGCACAGATACGCAGTATTTT	CASSIGERTSTDTQYF
TRBD1	-	TRBV5-1	TRBJ1-3	TGCGCCAGCAGCTTGCCTGAACAGGGGAGGGGAAACACCATATATTTT	CASSLPEQGRGNTIYF